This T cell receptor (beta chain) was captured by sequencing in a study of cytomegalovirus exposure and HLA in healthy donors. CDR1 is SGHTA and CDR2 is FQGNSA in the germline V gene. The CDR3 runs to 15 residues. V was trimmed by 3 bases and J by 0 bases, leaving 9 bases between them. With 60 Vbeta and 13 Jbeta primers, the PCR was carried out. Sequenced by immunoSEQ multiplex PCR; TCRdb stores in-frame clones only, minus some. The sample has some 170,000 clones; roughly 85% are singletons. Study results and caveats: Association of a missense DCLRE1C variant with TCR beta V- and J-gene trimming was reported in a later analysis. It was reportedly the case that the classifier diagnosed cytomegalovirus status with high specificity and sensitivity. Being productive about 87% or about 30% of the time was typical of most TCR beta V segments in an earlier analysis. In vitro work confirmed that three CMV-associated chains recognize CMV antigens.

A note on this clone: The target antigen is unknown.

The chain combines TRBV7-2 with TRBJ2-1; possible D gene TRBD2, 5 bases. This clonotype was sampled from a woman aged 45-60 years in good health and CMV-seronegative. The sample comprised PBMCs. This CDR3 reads CASSLDGNSYNEQFF. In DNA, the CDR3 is TGTGCCAGCAGCTTGGACGGGAACTCCTACAATGAGCAGTTCTTC.